A selection of T cell receptor beta chains follows, all from one sample in a study of cytomegalovirus exposure and HLA in healthy donors. Some clones are missing from TCRdb's copy, which holds only in-frame ones; the method was immunoSEQ multiplex PCR. The data show approximately 61,000 clones, around 80% seen once. The source material was PBMCs. All receptors derive from a man over 45 in good health and CMV-seropositive. CDR3s include the opening cysteine and the closing phenylalanine or tryptophan. Each record gives: J gene, clone size, V gene, D gene, CDR3 protein, CDR3 DNA. D genes are given only for firm matches. Clone size appears in some rows only: once, few, many, or a class for an expanded clone.

TRBJ1-3	.	TRBV11-2	TRBD1	CASSIHGTGYRHLGDTIYF	TGTGCCAGCAGCATACACGGGACAGGATACCGACATCTAGGGGACACCATATATTTT
TRBJ1-6	.	TRBV27	TRBD1	CASSLRRTGESSPLHF	TGTGCCAGCAGTTTACGCCGGACAGGGGAAAGTTCACCCCTCCACTTT
TRBJ1-4	.	TRBV7-8	TRBD1	CASSLGQNGEKLFF	TGTGCCAGCAGCTTGGGACAGAACGGTGAAAAACTGTTTTTT
TRBJ1-5	.	TRBV27	TRBD1	CASSFRWTGEDSNQPQHF	TGTGCCAGCAGTTTCCGTTGGACAGGGGAAGACAGCAATCAGCCCCAGCATTTT
TRBJ1-5	.	TRBV5-1	.	CASSLEGGNQPQHF	TGCGCCAGCAGCTTGGAAGGCGGGAATCAGCCCCAGCATTTT
TRBJ1-1	once	TRBV29-1	.	CSVVVRDEAFF	TGCAGCGTTGTGGTCAGGGATGAAGCTTTCTTT
TRBJ1-6	.	TRBV6-5	.	CASSYSGTTNSPLHF	TGTGCCAGCAGTTATTCCGGGACAACTAATTCCCCCCTCCACTTT
TRBJ1-1	.	TRBV6-5	TRBD1	CASRTRGKETEAFF	TGTGCCAGCAGAACCAGGGGGAAAGAAACTGAAGCTTTCTTT
TRBJ2-7	.	TRBV6-5	TRBD2	CASTPTGGKQYF	TGTGCCAGCACTCCAACGGGGGGGAAGCAGTACTTC
TRBJ2-7	.	TRBV9	TRBD2	CASSVGETSGPYEQYF	TGTGCCAGCAGCGTAGGGGAAACTAGCGGACCCTACGAGCAGTACTTC
TRBJ1-6	.	TRBV18	.	CASSVNRDSPLHF	TGTGCCAGCTCAGTAAACAGGGATTCACCCCTCCACTTT
TRBJ2-3	.	TRBV5-1	TRBD2	CASSPTSGRSNTQYF	TGCGCCAGCAGCCCGACTAGCGGGAGGTCTAATACGCAGTATTTT
TRBJ2-7	.	TRBV9	TRBD2	CASSATPVVAGEQYF	TGTGCCAGCAGCGCCACCCCGGTAGTAGCGGGCGAGCAGTACTTC
TRBJ2-7	.	TRBV4-3	TRBD2	CASSQALAGGYEQYF	TGCGCCAGCAGCCAAGCTCTAGCGGGGGGTTACGAGCAGTACTTC
TRBJ2-1	few	TRBV28	.	CDSSLEPIERYYNEQFF	TGTGACAGCAGTTTGGAGCCTATAGAAAGGTATTACAATGAGCAGTTCTTC
TRBJ1-1	.	TRBV7-9	.	CASSPRGHGLMNTEAFF	TGTGCCAGCAGCCCACGGGGACACGGGCTTATGAACACTGAAGCTTTCTTT
TRBJ1-2	.	TRBV28	TRBD1	CANSGAGTGNYGYTF	TGTGCCAACAGCGGGGCGGGGACAGGGAACTATGGCTACACCTTC
TRBJ2-1	once	TRBV5-1	.	CASTIAVSSYNEQFF	TGCGCCAGCACTATAGCGGTTAGCTCCTACAATGAGCAGTTCTTC
TRBJ1-2	.	TRBV6-4	TRBD1	CASRETGDWNYGYTF	TGTGCCAGCAGAGAGACAGGGGATTGGAACTATGGCTACACCTTC
TRBJ2-1	.	TRBV9	TRBD2	CASSVGGLAGGSQGEQFF	TGTGCCAGCAGCGTAGGAGGACTAGCGGGAGGGTCCCAGGGTGAGCAGTTCTTC
TRBJ1-1	.	TRBV21-1	.	CASSKVTGGVNTEAFF	TGTGCCAGCAGCAAAGTCACAGGGGGTGTGAACACTGAAGCTTTCTTT
TRBJ1-1	.	TRBV18	.	CASSQTNGEAFF	TGTGCCAGCTCACAAACGAACGGTGAAGCTTTCTTT
TRBJ2-1	.	TRBV15	TRBD2	CATSRDRASGNEQFF	TGTGCCACCAGCAGAGATCGGGCTAGCGGGAATGAGCAGTTCTTC
TRBJ2-7	.	TRBV28	.	CASSLSRPGYEQYF	TGTGCCAGCAGTTTATCTCGGCCAGGGTACGAGCAGTACTTC
TRBJ2-2	.	TRBV25-1	.	CASSVINTGELFF	TGTGCCAGCAGTGTAATTAACACCGGGGAGCTGTTTTTT
TRBJ2-1	once	TRBV5-1	.	CASSLSGSYNEQFF	TGCGCCAGCAGCTTGTCGGGGTCCTACAATGAGCAGTTCTTC
TRBJ1-1	.	TRBV19	.	CASSIPQSSTEAFF	TGTGCCAGTAGTATCCCACAGAGTAGCACTGAAGCTTTCTTT
TRBJ2-1	.	TRBV4-3	.	CASSQAMIALIYNEPFF	TGCGCCAGCAGCCAAGCTATGATAGCACTCATCTACAATGAGCCGTTCTTC
TRBJ1-5	.	TRBV6-1	.	CASSEAPPAGASNQPQHF	TGTGCCAGCAGTGAAGCCCCCCCGGCGGGGGCTAGCAATCAGCCCCAGCATTTT
TRBJ2-1	.	TRBV9	.	CASSVDPRSLTRNEQFF	TGTGCCAGCAGCGTAGACCCCCGATCGCTTACTAGGAATGAGCAGTTCTTC
TRBJ2-3	.	TRBV27	TRBD1	CASSDGQGVGDTQYF	TGTGCCAGCAGTGACGGACAGGGGGTGGGAGATACGCAGTATTTT
TRBJ1-2	once	TRBV27	TRBD1	CASGPGQGGNYGYTF	TGTGCCAGCGGACCCGGACAGGGAGGCAACTATGGCTACACCTTC
TRBJ2-1	.	TRBV6-5	TRBD2	CASSFTSGASYNEQFF	TGTGCCAGCAGTTTCACTAGCGGGGCTTCCTACAATGAGCAGTTCTTC
TRBJ2-3	.	TRBV11-2	.	CASSTWGVSQSTDTQYF	TGTGCCAGCAGCACGTGGGGCGTCTCCCAGAGCACAGATACGCAGTATTTT
TRBJ2-7	.	TRBV9	TRBD1	CASRSQGPSSYEQSF	TGTGCCAGCCGCTCACAGGGGCCCAGCTCCTACGAGCAGTCCTTC
TRBJ1-5	.	TRBV5-6	TRBD1	CASSYGPGQGEIQPQHF	TGTGCCAGCAGCTATGGACCGGGACAGGGGGAAATTCAGCCCCAGCATTTT
TRBJ2-7	.	TRBV6-5	.	CASSLAPNYEQYF	TGTGCCAGTAGTCTAGCTCCTAACTACGAGCAGTACTTC
TRBJ1-2	.	TRBV29-1	TRBD1	CSVDSLQGNYGYTF	TGCAGCGTTGACAGTTTACAGGGGAACTATGGCTACACCTTC
TRBJ2-7	.	TRBV9	TRBD1	CASPSQGASSYEPYF	TGTGCCAGCCCCTCACAGGGGGCCAGCTCCTACGAGCCGTACTTC
TRBJ2-3	.	TRBV10-3	TRBD2	CAISGLLAGARDTQYF	TGTGCCATCAGTGGCCTACTAGCGGGGGCCAGAGATACGCAGTATTTT
TRBJ2-3	.	TRBV27	.	CASTLQPPERTTSTDTQYF	TGTGCCAGCACTTTACAACCCCCCGAGCGGACCACTAGCACAGATACGCAGTATTTT
TRBJ1-4	.	TRBV6-1	.	CASSQTGLGAEKLFF	TGTGCCAGCAGCCAAACCGGGTTAGGGGCTGAAAAACTGTTTTTT
TRBJ1-2	.	TRBV2	.	CASSKEAGPNYGYTF	TGTGCCAGCAGTAAAGAAGCAGGGCCTAACTATGGCTACACCTTC
TRBJ1-1	.	TRBV5-1	.	CASSPGGLSNTEAFF	TGCGCCAGCAGCCCTGGGGGGTTGTCCAACACTGAAGCTTTCTTT
TRBJ2-3	.	TRBV5-1	TRBD2	CASSLGGSGADTQYF	TGCGCCAGCAGCTTGGGTGGTAGCGGGGCAGATACGCAGTATTTT
TRBJ2-2	.	TRBV6-6	.	CASSYDTTGELFF	TGTGCCAGCAGTTACGACACCACCGGGGAGCTGTTTTTT
TRBJ1-6	.	TRBV21-1	.	CASSPPKDRENSPLHF	TGTGCCAGCAGCCCTCCCAAGGACAGGGAGAATTCACCCCTCCACTTT
TRBJ1-1	.	TRBV6-1	.	CAIYPYGGTEAFF	TGTGCCATTTATCCTTACGGGGGCACTGAAGCTTTCTTT
TRBJ2-1	.	TRBV30	.	CAWRKTDNEQFF	TGTGCCTGGAGGAAGACAGACAATGAGCAGTTCTTC
TRBJ2-3	.	TRBV6-5	.	CASSPFGDTQYF	TGTGCCAGCAGTCCGTTCGGAGATACGCAGTATTTT
TRBJ2-7	once	TRBV7-6	TRBD1	CASSFLQGASEQYF	TGTGCCAGCAGCTTCCTACAGGGGGCGAGCGAGCAGTACTTC
TRBJ2-1	.	TRBV7-9	.	CASSFAGYNNEQFF	TGTGCCAGCAGCTTTGCGGGATATAACAATGAGCAGTTCTTC
TRBJ1-1	.	TRBV6-1	.	CASSETGVNTEAFF	TGTGCCAGCAGTGAAACCGGGGTGAACACTGAAGCTTTCTTT
TRBJ2-7	.	TRBV5-1	TRBD1	CASSSTGTALTYEQSF	TGCGCCAGCAGCTCCACCGGGACAGCCCTAACCTACGAGCAGTCCTTC